Listed here are 15 T cell receptor beta chains from one sample, sequenced in a study of beta chain features in type 1 diabetes. The whole isolated RNA underwent reverse transcription, so sequencing captured expressed TCRB transcripts. Sequencing was performed with immunoSEQ multiplex PCR; in TCRdb, only in-frame clones are kept and a portion is missing. This table holds about 150,000 clones, about 10% found once. Sequences were obtained from naive CD4+ T cells from blood. These receptors were taken from a man younger than 30 in good health.

The CDR3 loop is CASRGTGWEYRGYTF. The CDR3 DNA is TGTGCCAGCAGGGGGACAGGGTGGGAATATCGTGGCTACACCTTC. The V gene is TRBV27, the J gene TRBJ1-2; 9 bases map to TRBD1. V gave up 6 bases and J gave up 7 bases; unmatched junction bases: 12. Per the germline V gene, CDR1 is MNHEY and CDR2 is SMNVEV (reference sequence). The CDR3 is 15 amino acids.

This clone was detected only a few times. The rearrangement joins TRBV7-9 to TRBJ2-1; 11 nucleotides match TRBD2. The V segment lost 6 bases and the J segment 7 bases; nucleotides outside the gene matches: 8. The germline CDR1 and CDR2 sequences are SEHNR and FQNEAQ (reference sequence). There are 15 residues in the CDR3. Written as DNA, the CDR3 is TGTGCCAGCAGTAGTAGCGGGGGGGCCGGAAATGAGCAGTTCTTC. Protein: CASSSSGGAGNEQFF.

This clone was seen a handful of times. This chain connects TRBV16 to TRBJ2-3, with a weak D call TRBD2 (6 bases). The CDR3 contains 14 residues. The germline gives CDR1 KGHSY, CDR2 FQNENV. Deletions cut 2 bases from V and 4 bases from J, with 10 bases between. The CDR3 DNA is TGTGCCAGCAGCCAAAGAGGGGAGGCAGATACGCAGTATTTT. Its translation is CASSQRGEADTQYF. Full variable domain (missing parts from reference TRBV16 and TRBJ2-3): GEEVAQTPKHLVRGEGQKAKLYCAPIKGHSYVFWYQQVLKNEFKFLISFQNENVFDETGMPKERFSAKCLPNSPCSLEIQATKLEDSAVYFCASSQRGEADTQYFGPGTRLTVL.

This sequence joins TRBV5-1 and TRBJ2-7; 14 nucleotides agree with TRBD2. The germline V gene encodes CDR1 SGHRS and CDR2 YFSETQ. Trimming removed 8 bases from V and 2 bases from J; junction bases left unmatched: 6. CDR3 length: 15 amino acids. The CDR3 bases are TGCGCCAGTATGGGACTAGCGGGGGCCCCCTACGAGCAGTACTTC. This codes for CASMGLAGAPYEQYF.

The chain has TRBV7-9 and TRBJ1-2; 11 bases match TRBD1. This CDR3 is 16 amino acids long. The V segment lost 1 base and the J segment 2 bases; nucleotides outside the gene matches: 3. The germline gives CDR1 SEHNR, CDR2 FQNEAQ (reference sequence). This CDR3 is CASSLVGDRGNYGYTF. The CDR3 nucleotides are TGTGCCAGCAGCTTAGTTGGGGACAGGGGGAACTATGGCTACACCTTC.

The rearrangement joins TRBV18 to TRBJ2-7, with 9 bases lining up with TRBD1. Per germline, CDR1 KGHSH and CDR2 LQKENI. The J segment lost 3 bases and the V segment lost 2 bases, leaving 5 bases of the junction unmatched. This CDR3 region has 15 residues. The CDR3 sequence: CASSPGTGSIYEQYF. The DNA of the CDR3 is TGTGCCAGCTCACCAGGGACAGGGAGTATCTACGAGCAGTACTTC. The whole variable domain, remainder taken from reference TRBV18 and TRBJ2-7, is NAGVMQNPRHLVRRRGQEARLRCSPMKGHSHVYWYRQLPEEGLKFMVYLQKENIIDESGMPKERFSAEFPKEGPSILRIQQVVRGDSAAYFCASSPGTGSIYEQYFGPGTRLTVT.

The table lists this clone with a few counts. This chain joins TRBV7-2 and TRBJ2-1; TRBD2 matches at 7 bases. The length of the CDR3 is 15 residues. V lost 3 bases to trimming and J lost 7 bases; unmatched junction nucleotides: 9. Germline CDR1 SGHTA, CDR2 FQGNSA. The CDR3 DNA reads TGTGCCAGCAGCTTCGGCGGGGCCGGGGGGAATGAGCAGTTCTTC. Amino acids: CASSFGGAGGNEQFF.

In its sample, this clone was seen a few times. The V and J genes are TRBV9 and TRBJ2-7; 10 positions match TRBD2. Germline CDR1 reads SGDLS; CDR2 reads YYNGEE. CDR3 length: 15 amino acids. J was trimmed by 6 bases and V by 0 bases; bases with no gene match: 6. CDR3 loop: CASSVETAGGREQYF. CDR3 nucleotides: TGTGCCAGCAGCGTAGAAACAGCGGGGGGGCGCGAGCAGTACTTC. Together with reference TRBV9 and TRBJ2-7, the CDR3 gives the full variable domain: DSGVTQTPKHLITATGQRVTLRCSPRSGDLSVYWYQQSLDQGLQFLIQYYNGEERAKGNILERFSAQQFPDLHSELNLSSLELGDSALYFCASSVETAGGREQYFGPGTRLTVT.

The V gene is TRBV19, the J gene TRBJ2-2; D perhaps matches TRBD1 (6 bases). Deletions cut 5 bases from V and 9 bases from J, with 13 bases between. CDR3 length equals 13 residues. Germline V gives CDR1 LNHDA, CDR2 SQIVND (reference sequence). The CDR3 here is CASSSRQARELFF. The CDR3 nucleotides are TGTGCCAGTAGTTCCCGACAGGCCCGGGAGCTGTTTTTT. Based on the CDR3 plus reference TRBV19 and TRBJ2-2, the full variable domain is DGGITQSPKYLFRKEGQNVTLSCEQNLNHDAMYWYRQDPGQGLRLIYYSQIVNDFQKGDIAEGYSVSREKKESFPLTVTSAQKNPTAFYLCASSSRQARELFFGEGSRLTVL.

This clone was detected a few times. V usage is TRBV7-3 and J usage is TRBJ2-5; TRBD1 might be the D (5 bases). Germline CDR1 and CDR2: SGHTA and FQGTGA. Trimming removed 2 bases at V and 5 bases at J, with 9 bases between. The CDR3 runs to 13 residues. The CDR3 DNA follows: TGTGCCAGCAGCTTAGGCAGGGCGGAGACCCAGTACTTC. As protein: CASSLGRAETQYF.

This chain joins TRBV5-1 and TRBJ1-4; D may be TRBD1 (6 bases). In germline, CDR1 is SGHRS, CDR2 YFSETQ. The CDR3 consists of 13 residues. The germline V and J ends were trimmed by 4 bases and 8 bases, with 12 bases remaining between them. This CDR3 is CASSAGQKEKLFF. The CDR3 DNA reads as TGCGCCAGCAGCGCCGGACAGAAGGAAAAACTGTTTTTT.

This clone was detected a few times. This chain links TRBV10-3 with TRBJ2-6; D remains unclear. Germline V gives CDR1 ENHRY, CDR2 SYGVKD. Trimming cost V 0 bases and J 2 bases, with 8 bases left between them. This CDR3 is built from 16 residues. As DNA, the CDR3 is TGTGCCATCAGTGAGTCTCGGTTGCCTGGGGCCAACGTCCTGACTTTC. Protein sequence: CAISESRLPGANVLTF.

This clone was counted between two and nine times. The chain joins TRBV7-9 to TRBJ2-7, with 10 positions matching TRBD1. V lost 5 bases and J lost 2; bases outside the gene matches: 6. The length of the CDR3 is 15 residues. CDR1 and CDR2 from the germline V gene are SEHNR and FQNEAQ (reference sequence). The DNA of the CDR3 is TGTGCCAGCAGCCAAGCCGGGACAGGGGCCTACGAGCAGTACTTC. It translates to CASSQAGTGAYEQYF. Complete variable domain (other parts from reference TRBV7-9 and TRBJ2-7): DTGVSQNPRHKITKRGQNVTFRCDPISEHNRLYWYRQTLGQGPEFLTYFQNEAQLEKSRLLSDRFSAERPKGSFSTLEIQRTEQGDSAMYLCASSQAGTGAYEQYFGPGTRLTVT.

The chain recombines TRBV5-1 with TRBJ2-1; D gene unclear. The CDR3 extends over 11 amino acids. Per the germline V gene, CDR1 is SGHRS and CDR2 is YFSETQ. Trimming cost V 1 base and J 8 bases, with 4 bases left between them. The CDR3 DNA reads as TGCGCCAGCAGCTTGTTCGATGAGCAGTTCTTC. Translating it yields CASSLFDEQFF.

The table lists this clone with a few counts. V gene TRBV9 combines with J gene TRBJ1-2; D call uncertain. This CDR3 spans 15 amino acids. Looked up from germline, CDR1 is SGDLS and CDR2 is YYNGEE. With 1 base removed from V and 3 bases from J, the gap between germline ends came to 13 bases. CDR3 amino acids: CASSVSIGGDYGYTF. CDR3 DNA: TGTGCCAGCAGCGTATCCATTGGAGGTGACTATGGCTACACCTTC.